Presented here are 24 T cell receptor beta chains from one specimen sequenced in a study of shared clonotypes between healthy human individuals. Assay used: immunoSEQ multiplex PCR; TCRdb lists only in-frame clones, some missing. There are a few million clones in the sample; roughly 95% occur only once, and about 0.13% lies in the top ten. Sequences were obtained from naive CD4+ T cells sorted from blood. As to subset: CD45RA+ positively selected. These receptors were taken from a man aged 18-30 years in good health.

This chain connects TRBV19 to TRBJ2-3, with 8 bases matching TRBD2. The CDR3 totals 16 residues. Germline V lookup: CDR1 LNHDA, CDR2 SQIVND (reference sequence). V was pared by 3 bases and J by 3 bases, with 8 bases of the junction left unmatched. CDR3 loop: CASSIGRGAMTDTQYF. The CDR3 DNA reads as TGTGCCAGTAGTATCGGGCGGGGGGCCATGACAGATACGCAGTATTTT. Together with reference TRBV19 and TRBJ2-3, the CDR3 gives the full variable domain: DGGITQSPKYLFRKEGQNVTLSCEQNLNHDAMYWYRQDPGQGLRLIYYSQIVNDFQKGDIAEGYSVSREKKESFPLTVTSAQKNPTAFYLCASSIGRGAMTDTQYFGPGTRLTVL.

The chain combines TRBV6-5 with TRBJ2-3, with D unresolved. This CDR3 has 12 amino acids. CDR1 MNHEY and CDR2 SVGAGI come from the germline V gene. Trimming pared 5 bases from V and 2 bases from J, leaving 5 bases between. The CDR3 sequence is CASSPTTDTQYF. The CDR3 DNA sequence: TGTGCCAGCAGTCCTACCACAGATACGCAGTATTTT.

Concerning this clone: At the DNA level, this CDR3 is encoded by other sequences in the same sample as well. The rearrangement joins TRBV18 to TRBJ2-1; 10 nucleotides align to TRBD1. The CDR3 runs to 15 residues. The V gene's germline CDR1 is KGHSH and CDR2 LQKENI. J gave up 2 bases and V 2 bases, and 0 bases lay outside the gene matches. Written as DNA, the CDR3 is TGTGCCAGCTCACCAGGACAGGGGGCCTACAATGAGCAGTTCTTC. It encodes CASSPGQGAYNEQFF.

V gene TRBV11-2 combines with J gene TRBJ2-7; 7 bases agree with TRBD1. Germline values: CDR1 SGHAT, CDR2 FQNNGV. V shed 6 bases, J shed 0 bases, and the junction held 5 bases outside the gene matches. The CDR3 covers 14 residues. The CDR3 bases are TGTGCCAGCAGTCAAACAGGGGTCTCCTACGAGCAGTACTTC. It yields the protein CASSQTGVSYEQYF.

V and J are TRBV29-1 and TRBJ1-4; D might be TRBD1 (5 bases). V was pared by 4 bases and J by 7 bases, with 10 bases between. Germline loops: CDR1 SQVTM, CDR2 ANQGSEA. There are 12 residues in the CDR3. CDR3 sequence reads: CSVGGGSEKLFF. CDR3 in DNA: TGCAGCGTTGGGGGGGGTAGTGAAAAACTGTTTTTT.

The chain links TRBV5-6 to TRBJ1-5; 8 nucleotides line up with TRBD1. The CDR3 covers 15 residues. Germline V gene data show CDR1 as SGHDT and CDR2 as YYEEEE. V lost 1 base and J lost 4; bases outside the gene matches: 4. CDR3 protein: CASSLKGDRNQPQHF. CDR3 nucleotide sequence: TGTGCCAGCAGCTTGAAGGGGGACAGGAATCAGCCCCAGCATTTT.

The chain recombines TRBV10-2 with TRBJ2-7; 9 positions match TRBD1. The CDR3 contains 13 residues. CDR1 and CDR2 from the germline V gene are WSHSY and SAAADI. With V trimmed by 8 bases and J by 13 bases, 15 bases remained unmatched. CDR3 DNA: TGCGCCAGCGCTCCGGGACAGGGATTTTCCCCATACTTC. Translating gives CASAPGQGFSPYF.

V is TRBV19 and J is TRBJ1-2, with D tentatively TRBD1 (6 bases). CDR1 is LNHDA and CDR2 is SQIVND in the germline V gene (reference sequence). The length of the CDR3 is 13 residues. V lost 10 bases and J lost 4, with 16 bases in between. The CDR3 reads CATETGTSYGYTF. CDR3 coding DNA: TGTGCCACTGAGACCGGGACAAGCTATGGCTACACCTTC.

The sample holds a few counts of this clone. The chain has TRBV7-9 and TRBJ2-7; perhaps TRBD1 as D (5 bases). The V and J ends lost 5 bases and 1 base respectively, with 12 bases between them. The CDR3 is 14 residues long. Germline values: CDR1 SEHNR, CDR2 FQNEAQ (reference sequence). CDR3 nucleotides: TGTGCCAGCAGCCGACAGTCTAATTCCTACGAGCAGTACTTC. It translates to CASSRQSNSYEQYF.

V and J are TRBV5-1 and TRBJ1-1, with 8 bases identical to TRBD1. Per the germline V gene, CDR1 is SGHRS and CDR2 is YFSETQ. CDR3 length equals 14 residues. J gave up 3 bases and V 0 bases, and 1 base lay outside the gene matches. Written as DNA, the CDR3 is TGCGCCAGCAGCTTGGTGGACAGGGACACTGAAGCTTTCTTT. Translation: CASSLVDRDTEAFF.

The V and J genes are TRBV6-5 and TRBJ2-1, with D possibly being TRBD1 (6 bases). The CDR3 runs 15 residues. The V end was cut by 6 bases, the J end by 0 bases, with 12 bases between. Germline CDR1 MNHEY, CDR2 SVGAGI. In nucleotides, the CDR3 is TGTGCCAGCAGCCCGACAGGCGTCTCCTACAATGAGCAGTTCTTC. Translating gives CASSPTGVSYNEQFF.

This clone was counted a single time. This chain links TRBV5-5 with TRBJ1-6; a weak D match, TRBD1 (5 bases). The V and J ends lost 4 bases and 0 bases respectively, with 14 bases between them. The germline CDR1 and CDR2 sequences are SGHKS and YYEKEE (reference sequence). The CDR3 spans 17 residues. The CDR3 DNA reads TGTGCCAGCAGCCTGGACAACTTGAGCTCCTATAATTCACCCCTCCACTTT. Translation gives CASSLDNLSSYNSPLHF.

V and J are TRBV4-1 and TRBJ2-7; weak D call: TRBD2 (6 bases). CDR1 and CDR2 from the germline V gene are MGHRA and YSYEKL. V lost 3 bases and J 0 bases, leaving 15 bases between the germline ends. The CDR3 length is 16 residues. CDR3 nucleotides: TGCGCCAGCAGCCAGGACTCTGCGGGGTCCTCCTACGAGCAGTACTTC. Translated, it gives CASSQDSAGSSYEQYF.

CDR3 nucleotide sequence: TGCGCCAGCAGCTTGGAAGGGTTTGGCTCCTATAATTCACCCCTCCACTTT. Protein: CASSLEGFGSYNSPLHF. The J gene is TRBJ1-6, the V gene TRBV5-1; no reliable D call. CDR3 length: 17 residues. CDR1 and CDR2 from the germline V gene are SGHRS and YFSETQ. V lost 0 bases and J 0 bases, leaving 10 bases between the germline ends.

The chain recombines TRBV2 with TRBJ1-1, with TRBD1 matching over 8 bases. Trimming at V came to 5 bases and at J to 3 bases, leaving 5 bases not matched to a gene. The CDR3 covers 14 residues. CDR1 is SNHLY, CDR2 FYNNEI, per germline. CDR3 sequence reads: CASSNDRGYTEAFF. The CDR3 bases are TGTGCCAGCAGTAATGACAGGGGATACACTGAAGCTTTCTTT.

This sequence joins TRBV9 and TRBJ1-1; 11 bases are shared with TRBD1. The CDR3 is 13 amino acids. V was pared by 4 bases and J by 6 bases, with 2 bases of the junction left unmatched. The germline CDR1 and CDR2 sequences are SGDLS and YYNGEE. In DNA form, the CDR3 reads TGTGCCAGCAGCAAGGACAGGGGGCCTGAAGCTTTCTTT. The encoded protein is CASSKDRGPEAFF.

The chain employs TRBV5-5 and TRBJ2-5; no clear D gene. The germline V gene encodes CDR1 SGHKS and CDR2 YYEKEE (reference sequence). The CDR3 has 14 amino acids. V gave up 5 bases and J gave up 7 bases, with 18 bases separating them. The CDR3 nucleotides are TGTGCCAGCAGTATTCAGACGGGCATGGGGACCCAGTACTTC. Translation gives CASSIQTGMGTQYF. The whole variable domain, remainder taken from reference TRBV5-5 and TRBJ2-5, is DAGVTQSPTHLIKTRGQQVTLRCSPISGHKSVSWYQQVLGQGPQFIFQYYEKEERGRGNFPDRFSARQFPNYSSELNVNALLLGDSALYLCASSIQTGMGTQYFGPGTRLLVL.

The chain has TRBV6-6 and TRBJ2-2, with D hard to call. The CDR3 sequence is 12 residues long. The V and J ends lost 11 bases and 1 base respectively, with 8 bases between them. Germline V lookup: CDR1 MNHNY, CDR2 SVGAGI (reference sequence). The CDR3 DNA reads as TGTGCCTCCCCTAGGAACACCGGGGAGCTGTTTTTT. Residues: CASPRNTGELFF.

Only one count was recorded for this clone. The chain joins TRBV6-6 to TRBJ2-5, with 13 bases matching TRBD2. The length of the CDR3 is 15 residues. With V trimmed by 7 bases and J by 5 bases, 7 bases remained unmatched. Looked up from germline, CDR1 is MNHNY and CDR2 is SVGAGI (reference sequence). For the CDR3, the DNA is TGTGCCAGCATTAAGGGACTAGCGGGATGGGAGACCCAGTACTTC. Translating gives CASIKGLAGWETQYF.

The chain couples TRBV15 to TRBJ2-1; D may be TRBD2 (6 bases). CDR3 size: 14 residues. Trimming stripped 5 bases from V and 6 bases from J, with 14 bases between. CDR1 and CDR2 (germline): LNHNV, YYDKDF (reference sequence). Written as DNA, the CDR3 is TGTGCCACCAGCCCCCGGGACTGGGGCAATGAGCAGTTCTTC. Translated, it gives CATSPRDWGNEQFF.

This chain uses TRBV5-1 with TRBJ2-1; no reliable D call. The CDR3 extends over 16 amino acids. Trimming shortened V by 0 bases and J by 8 bases, and 18 bases separated the two germline ends. CDR1 and CDR2 from the germline V gene are SGHRS and YFSETQ. The CDR3 DNA follows: TGCGCCAGCAGCTTGGTCTACCGGAGTAGAGACCATGAGCAGTTCTTC. This gives the protein CASSLVYRSRDHEQFF.

J is TRBJ1-6 and V is TRBV5-1; the match to TRBD1 covers 8 bases. The germline CDR1 and CDR2 sequences are SGHRS and YFSETQ. This CDR3 spans 23 amino acids. V was pared by 0 bases and J by 4 bases, with 24 bases of the junction left unmatched. CDR3 region: CASSLAPSAAGQDMVVYNSPLHF. The CDR3 DNA is TGCGCCAGCAGCTTGGCCCCTTCGGCCGCGGGACAGGACATGGTTGTATATAATTCACCCCTCCACTTT.

The V gene is TRBV6-5, the J gene TRBJ1-2; D ambiguous. This CDR3 region has 12 residues. CDR1 is MNHEY, CDR2 SVGAGI, per germline. Between the trimmed V and J ends, which lost 11 bases and 0 bases, there was a span of 10 bases. In DNA form, the CDR3 reads TGTGCCTGTCTGGGAGCTAACTATGGCTACACCTTC. Its protein product is CACLGANYGYTF.

Comments on this clone: In the same sample, other DNA sequences code for this CDR3. The chain carries TRBV4-1 and TRBJ1-1; TRBD1 is a possible D gene (5 bases). Germline assignment: CDR1 MGHRA and CDR2 YSYEKL. Trimming took off 0 bases at V and 7 bases at J, with 9 bases between the two ends. The CDR3 runs to 13 residues. DNA of the CDR3: TGCGCCAGCAGCCAAGATCGGGGGGGTGAAGCTTTCTTT. Translating it yields CASSQDRGGEAFF.